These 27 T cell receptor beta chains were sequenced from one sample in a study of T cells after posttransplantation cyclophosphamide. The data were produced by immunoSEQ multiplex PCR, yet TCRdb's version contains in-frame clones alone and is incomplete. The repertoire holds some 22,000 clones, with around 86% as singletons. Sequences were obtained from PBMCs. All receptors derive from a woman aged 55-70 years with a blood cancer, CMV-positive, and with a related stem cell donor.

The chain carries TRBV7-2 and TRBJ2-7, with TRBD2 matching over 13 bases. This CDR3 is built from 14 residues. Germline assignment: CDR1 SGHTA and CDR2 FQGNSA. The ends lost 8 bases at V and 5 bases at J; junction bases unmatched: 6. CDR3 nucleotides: TGTGCCAGCGGCAGACTAGCGGGAGGAGACGAGCAGTACTTC. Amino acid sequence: CASGRLAGGDEQYF.

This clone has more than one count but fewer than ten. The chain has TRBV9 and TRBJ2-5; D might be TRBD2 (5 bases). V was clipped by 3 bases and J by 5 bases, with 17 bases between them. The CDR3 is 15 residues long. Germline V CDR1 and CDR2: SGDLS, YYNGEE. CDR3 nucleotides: TGTGCCAGCAGCGCAGGACCTTACAGAGGGGAGACCCAGTACTTC. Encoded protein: CASSAGPYRGETQYF.

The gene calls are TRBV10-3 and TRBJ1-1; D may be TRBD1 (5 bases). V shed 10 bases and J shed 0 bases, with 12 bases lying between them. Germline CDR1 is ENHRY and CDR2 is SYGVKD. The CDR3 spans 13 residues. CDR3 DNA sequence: TGTGCCACCAGACGGGGGATGAACACTGAAGCTTTCTTT. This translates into CATRRGMNTEAFF.

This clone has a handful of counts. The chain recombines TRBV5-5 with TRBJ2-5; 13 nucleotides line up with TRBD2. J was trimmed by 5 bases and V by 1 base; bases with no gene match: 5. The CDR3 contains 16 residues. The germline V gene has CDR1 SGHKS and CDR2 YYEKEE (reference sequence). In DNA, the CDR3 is TGTGCCAGCAGCTTGTGGACTAGCGGGAGTTTGGAGACCCAGTACTTC. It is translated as CASSLWTSGSLETQYF. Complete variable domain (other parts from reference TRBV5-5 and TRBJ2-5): DAGVTQSPTHLIKTRGQQVTLRCSPISGHKSVSWYQQVLGQGPQFIFQYYEKEERGRGNFPDRFSARQFPNYSSELNVNALLLGDSALYLCASSLWTSGSLETQYFGPGTRLLVL.

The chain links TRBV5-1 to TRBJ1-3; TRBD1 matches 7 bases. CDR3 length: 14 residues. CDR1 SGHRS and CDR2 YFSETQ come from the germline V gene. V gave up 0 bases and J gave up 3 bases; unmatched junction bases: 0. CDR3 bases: TGCGCCAGCAGCTTGGGGACAGGTGGAAACACCATATATTTT. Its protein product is CASSLGTGGNTIYF.

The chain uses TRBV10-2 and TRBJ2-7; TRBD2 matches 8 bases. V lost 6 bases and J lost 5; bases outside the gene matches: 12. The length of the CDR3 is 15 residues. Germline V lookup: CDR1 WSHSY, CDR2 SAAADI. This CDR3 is CASRYPGLDSNEQYF. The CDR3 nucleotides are TGCGCCAGCAGGTATCCGGGACTAGACTCGAACGAGCAGTACTTC.

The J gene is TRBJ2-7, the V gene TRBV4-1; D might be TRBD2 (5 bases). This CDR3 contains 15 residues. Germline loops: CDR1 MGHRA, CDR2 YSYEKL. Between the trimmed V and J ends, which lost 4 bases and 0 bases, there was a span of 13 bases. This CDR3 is CASSPMGADSYEQYF. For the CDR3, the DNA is TGCGCCAGCAGCCCCATGGGAGCGGACTCCTACGAGCAGTACTTC.

The CDR3 loop is CATSRDQGGYGYTF. Here the CDR3 DNA reads TGTGCCACCAGCAGAGATCAGGGAGGCTATGGCTACACCTTC. The chain couples TRBV15 to TRBJ1-2, with D possibly being TRBD1 (5 bases). Trimming removed 0 bases from V and 4 bases from J, with 9 bases in between. The CDR3 has 14 residues. Germline CDR1 is LNHNV and CDR2 is YYDKDF (reference sequence).

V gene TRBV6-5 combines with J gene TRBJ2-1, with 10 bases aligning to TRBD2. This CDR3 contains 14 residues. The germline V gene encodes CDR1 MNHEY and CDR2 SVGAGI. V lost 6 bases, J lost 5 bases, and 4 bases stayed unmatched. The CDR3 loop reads CASRQAGGNNEQFF. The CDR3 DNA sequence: TGTGCCAGCAGACAAGCGGGAGGGAACAATGAGCAGTTCTTC.

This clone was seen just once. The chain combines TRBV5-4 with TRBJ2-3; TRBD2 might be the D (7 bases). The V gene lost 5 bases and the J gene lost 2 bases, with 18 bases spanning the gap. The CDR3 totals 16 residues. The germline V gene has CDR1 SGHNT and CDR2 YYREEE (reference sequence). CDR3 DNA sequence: TGTGCCAGCAGGATGGGGGGGGGCGGTAACACAGATACGCAGTATTTT. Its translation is CASRMGGGGNTDTQYF. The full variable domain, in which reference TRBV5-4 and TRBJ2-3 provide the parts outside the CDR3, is ETGVTQSPTHLIKTRGQQVTLRCSSQSGHNTVSWYQQALGQGPQFIFQYYREEENGRGNFPPRFSGLQFPNYSSELNVNALELDDSALYLCASRMGGGGNTDTQYFGPGTRLTVL.

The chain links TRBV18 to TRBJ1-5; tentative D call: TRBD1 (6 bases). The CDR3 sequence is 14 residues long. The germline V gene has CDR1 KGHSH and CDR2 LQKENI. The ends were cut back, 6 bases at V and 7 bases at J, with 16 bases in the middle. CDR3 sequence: CASSAAGGGQPQHF. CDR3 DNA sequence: TGTGCCAGCTCCGCCGCGGGGGGCGGGCAGCCCCAGCATTTT.

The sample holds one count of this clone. CDR3 loop: CASSLGPLAGNAYEQYF. DNA of the CDR3: TGTGCCAGCAGCTTAGGTCCCCTAGCGGGTAACGCCTACGAGCAGTACTTC. V usage is TRBV7-2 and J usage is TRBJ2-7; 8 bases are a match to TRBD2. The junction had 10 bases not matched to a gene; V was cut back by 1 base and J by 2 bases. From germline, CDR1 is SGHTA and CDR2 FQGNSA. CDR3 length: 17 residues.

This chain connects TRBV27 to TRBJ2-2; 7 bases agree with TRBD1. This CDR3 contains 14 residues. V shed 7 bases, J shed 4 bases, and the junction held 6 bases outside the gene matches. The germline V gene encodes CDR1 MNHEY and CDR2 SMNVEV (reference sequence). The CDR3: CASTYSGGTGELFF. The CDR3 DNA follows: TGTGCCAGCACTTACTCAGGGGGCACCGGGGAGCTGTTTTTT.

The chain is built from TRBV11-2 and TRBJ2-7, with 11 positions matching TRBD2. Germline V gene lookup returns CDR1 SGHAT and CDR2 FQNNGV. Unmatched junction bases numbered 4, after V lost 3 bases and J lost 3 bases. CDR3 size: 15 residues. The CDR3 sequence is CASSFLSGRDYEQYF. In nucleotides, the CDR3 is TGTGCCAGCAGCTTTCTTAGCGGGAGGGACTACGAGCAGTACTTC.

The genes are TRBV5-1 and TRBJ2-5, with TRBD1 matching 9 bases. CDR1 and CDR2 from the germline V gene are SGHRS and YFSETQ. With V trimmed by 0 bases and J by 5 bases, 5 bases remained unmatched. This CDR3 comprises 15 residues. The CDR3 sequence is CASSLGGTGFETQYF. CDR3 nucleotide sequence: TGCGCCAGCAGCTTGGGTGGGACAGGGTTTGAGACCCAGTACTTC.

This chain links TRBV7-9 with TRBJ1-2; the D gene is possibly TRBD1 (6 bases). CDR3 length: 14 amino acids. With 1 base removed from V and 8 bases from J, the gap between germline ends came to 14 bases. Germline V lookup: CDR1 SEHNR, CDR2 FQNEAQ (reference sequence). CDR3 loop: CASSLVGGKDGYTF. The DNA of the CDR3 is TGTGCCAGCAGCTTAGTTGGGGGCAAGGACGGCTACACCTTC.

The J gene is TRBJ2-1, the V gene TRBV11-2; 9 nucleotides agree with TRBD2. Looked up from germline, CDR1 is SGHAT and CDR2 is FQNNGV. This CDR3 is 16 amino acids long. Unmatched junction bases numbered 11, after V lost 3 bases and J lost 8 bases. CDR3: CASSLGGREGIDEQFF. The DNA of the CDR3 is TGTGCCAGCAGCTTGGGAGGGCGGGAGGGCATCGATGAGCAGTTCTTC.

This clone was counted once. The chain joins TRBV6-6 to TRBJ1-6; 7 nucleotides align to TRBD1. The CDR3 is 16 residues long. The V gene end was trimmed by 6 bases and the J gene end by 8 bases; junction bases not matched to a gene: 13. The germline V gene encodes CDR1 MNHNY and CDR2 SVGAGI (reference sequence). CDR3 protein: CASRFGQDQRDSPLHF. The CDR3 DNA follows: TGTGCCAGCAGATTCGGACAGGACCAAAGGGATTCACCCCTCCACTTT.

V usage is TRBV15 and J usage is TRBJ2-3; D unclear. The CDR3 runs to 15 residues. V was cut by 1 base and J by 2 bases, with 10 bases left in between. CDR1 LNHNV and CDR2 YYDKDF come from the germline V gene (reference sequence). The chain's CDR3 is CATSRASEITDTQYF. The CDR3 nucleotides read TGTGCCACCAGCAGAGCTAGTGAGATCACAGATACGCAGTATTTT.

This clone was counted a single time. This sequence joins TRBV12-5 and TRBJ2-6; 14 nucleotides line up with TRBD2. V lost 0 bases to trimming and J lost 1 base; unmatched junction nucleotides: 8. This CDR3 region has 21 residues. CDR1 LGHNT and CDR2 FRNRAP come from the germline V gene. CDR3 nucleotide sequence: TGTGCTAGTGGTTTGGTAAGGGGGACTAGCGGGAGTCTATCTGGGGCCAACGTCCTGACTTTC. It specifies CASGLVRGTSGSLSGANVLTF.

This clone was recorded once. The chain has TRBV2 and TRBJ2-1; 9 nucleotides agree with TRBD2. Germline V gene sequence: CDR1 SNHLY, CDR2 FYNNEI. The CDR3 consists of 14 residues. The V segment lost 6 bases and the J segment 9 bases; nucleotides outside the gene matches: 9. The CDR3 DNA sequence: TGTGCCAGCAGCCTAGCGGGGAAGAGTGGTGAGCAGTTCTTC. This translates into CASSLAGKSGEQFF.

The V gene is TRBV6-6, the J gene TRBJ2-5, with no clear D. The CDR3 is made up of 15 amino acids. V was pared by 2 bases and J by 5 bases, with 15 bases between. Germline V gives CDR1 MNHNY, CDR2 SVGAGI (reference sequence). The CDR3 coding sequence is TGTGCCAGCAGTTACCCGGGTGTTTTTTATGAGACCCAGTACTTC. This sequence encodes CASSYPGVFYETQYF.

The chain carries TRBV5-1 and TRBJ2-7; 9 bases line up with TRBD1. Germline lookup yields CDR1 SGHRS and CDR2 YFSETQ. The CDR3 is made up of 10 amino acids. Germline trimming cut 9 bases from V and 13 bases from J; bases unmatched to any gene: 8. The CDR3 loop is CANQRDRDYF. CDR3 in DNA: TGCGCCAATCAGAGGGACAGGGACTACTTC.

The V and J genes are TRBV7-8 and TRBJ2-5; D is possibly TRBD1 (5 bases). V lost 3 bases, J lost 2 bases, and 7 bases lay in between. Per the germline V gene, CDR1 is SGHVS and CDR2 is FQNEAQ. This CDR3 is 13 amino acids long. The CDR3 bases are TGTGCCAGCAGCTTCTACAGGCAAGAGACCCAGTACTTC. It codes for CASSFYRQETQYF.

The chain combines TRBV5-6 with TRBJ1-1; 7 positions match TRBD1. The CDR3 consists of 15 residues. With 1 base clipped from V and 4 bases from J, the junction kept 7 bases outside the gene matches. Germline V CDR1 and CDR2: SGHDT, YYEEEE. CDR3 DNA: TGTGCCAGCAGCTTGTCGGGACAGTATTCCACTGAAGCTTTCTTT. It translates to CASSLSGQYSTEAFF.

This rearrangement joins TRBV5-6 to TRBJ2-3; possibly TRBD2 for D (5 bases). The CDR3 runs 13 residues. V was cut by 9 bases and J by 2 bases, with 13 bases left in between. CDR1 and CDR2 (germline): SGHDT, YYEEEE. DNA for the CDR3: TGTGCCAACTCTAAGCGGCCCACAGATACGCAGTATTTT. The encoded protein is CANSKRPTDTQYF.

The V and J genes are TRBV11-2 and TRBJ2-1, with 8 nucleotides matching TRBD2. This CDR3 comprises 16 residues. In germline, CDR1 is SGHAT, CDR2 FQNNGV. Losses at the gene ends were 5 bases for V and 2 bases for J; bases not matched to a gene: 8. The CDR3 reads CASSPRTSPTYNEQFF. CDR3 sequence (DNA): TGTGCCAGCAGCCCGAGGACTAGCCCGACCTACAATGAGCAGTTCTTC.